The 14 T cell receptor beta chains below come from one sample, sequenced in a study of CD4 and CD8 cells across lung adenocarcinoma regions. Via MiXCR, TCRdb re-called the PCR reads, giving one row per CDR3 protein. The table records approximately 9,100 distinct CDR3 sequences, about 51% of them present only once. Sequencing was performed on CD4+ T cells from the margin of a lung tumor. The receptor set was obtained from a male donor with lung adenocarcinoma. The CD4 and CD8 labels of this study may be unreliable.

Points on this clonotype: An end of the junction does not agree with germline; a read error may underlie this. The chain has TRBV10-3 and TRBJ2-4, with TRBD1 identical over 7 bases. Germline CDR1 ENHRY, CDR2 SYGVKD. This CDR3 comprises 14 residues. The CDR3 loop is CGVRGHRGQNTQYF. CDR3 nucleotides: TGCGGCGTCAGGGGTCACAGGGGCCAAAATACGCAGTACTTC.

On this clonotype: A read error may explain this, as a much larger clone is one base away. The V gene is TRBV12-5, the J gene TRBJ2-1; 8 bases are a match to TRBD1. The CDR3 extends over 13 amino acids. CDR1 is LGHNT, CDR2 FRNRAP, per germline. Germline trimming cut 7 bases from V and 13 bases from J; bases unmatched to any gene: 12. The CDR3 region is CASARQGRETQFF. In nucleotides, the CDR3 is TGTGCTAGTGCCCGACAGGGGCGAGAGACCCAGTTCTTC.

The chain joins TRBV6-4 to TRBJ2-7, with 10 bases matching TRBD2. In germline, CDR1 is MRHNA, CDR2 SNTAGT. Unmatched junction bases numbered 9, after V lost 6 bases and J lost 4 bases. CDR3 length: 15 residues. DNA for the CDR3: TGTGCCAGCAGAAGGGGGGGACTAGCGTTATACGAGCAGTACTTC. The encoded protein is CASRRGGLALYEQYF.

Many counts were recorded for this clonotype. The chain links TRBV4-1 to TRBJ1-2; 11 nucleotides align to TRBD1. CDR1 and CDR2 from the germline V gene are MGHRA and YSYEKL. After removal of 1 base from V and 8 bases from J, the junction contained 6 bases not matched to a gene. There are 15 residues in the CDR3. The CDR3 DNA is TGCGCCAGCAGCCAAGGGACAGGGGGCGGTCGGGGCTACACCTTC. This translates into CASSQGTGGGRGYTF.

The table lists this clonotype with a few counts. The chain uses TRBV6-1 and TRBJ2-1; possibly TRBD1 for D (6 bases). V was pared by 8 bases and J by 1 base, with 12 bases between. Germline V gene sequence: CDR1 MNHNS, CDR2 SASEGT. The CDR3 loop spans 14 amino acids. The CDR3 here is CASLRGGSYNEQFF. In DNA, the CDR3 is TGTGCCAGCCTCAGAGGGGGATCCTACAATGAGCAGTTCTTC.

The chain carries TRBV20-1 and TRBJ2-5; weak D call: TRBD2 (5 bases). Trimming took off 3 bases at V and 3 bases at J, with 17 bases between the two ends. Germline V gene data show CDR1 as DFQATT and CDR2 as SNEGSKA (reference sequence). The CDR3 extends over 15 amino acids. DNA of the CDR3: TGCAGTGCTAGCGTGTCGGGGTCCGAAGAAGAGACCCAGTACTTC. This encodes CSASVSGSEEETQYF.

This clonotype was recorded at least ten times. Possible read error: a much larger clone is one base away. The V call is TRBV7-2, the J call TRBJ2-1, with a weak D call TRBD1 (6 bases). This CDR3 has 14 amino acids. V lost 4 bases and J lost 13, with 20 bases in between. From germline, CDR1 is SGHTA and CDR2 FQGNSA. The CDR3: CASSSTGAQETQFF. CDR3 coding DNA: TGTGCCAGCAGCTCGACAGGTGCCCAAGAGACCCAGTTCTTC.

Of note for this clonotype: One end of the junction varies from germline; a read error may be responsible. The chain carries TRBV6-1 and TRBJ2-5; weak D call: TRBD2 (5 bases). The CDR3 consists of 12 residues. Germline V CDR1 and CDR2: MNHNS, SASEGT. CDR3: CASSEGETSPFF. As DNA, the CDR3 is TGTGCCAGCAGTGAAGGGGAGACATCCCCGTTCTTC.

The V call is TRBV10-1, the J call TRBJ2-1; 9 bases align to TRBD1. The CDR3 runs 16 residues. V was pared by 4 bases and J by 2 bases, with 6 bases of the junction left unmatched. The germline V gene has CDR1 WNHNN and CDR2 SYGVQD (reference sequence). The CDR3 DNA reads TGCGCCAGCAGTGGGGGACAGGGACCACCCTACAATGAGCAGTTCTTC. Translated, it gives CASSGGQGPPYNEQFF.

The V gene is TRBV10-1, the J gene TRBJ2-3; D gene ambiguous. Germline loops: CDR1 WNHNN, CDR2 SYGVQD (reference sequence). Trimming cost V 0 bases and J 0 bases, with 4 bases left between them. The CDR3 runs 14 residues. CDR3 in amino acids: CASSESPSTDTQYF. The CDR3 DNA sequence: TGCGCCAGCAGTGAGTCCCCTAGCACAGATACGCAGTATTTT.

Only a few counts were recorded for this clonotype. This chain links TRBV12-3 or TRBV12-4 with TRBJ2-7, with TRBD1 matching over 7 bases. With 2 bases clipped from V and 3 bases from J, the junction kept 4 bases outside the gene matches. The CDR3 extends over 14 amino acids. The CDR3 region has the DNA TGTGCCAGCAGTTTAAGGTACAGGGGCTACGAGCAGTACTTC. Amino acid sequence: CASSLRYRGYEQYF.

The chain employs TRBV7-9 and TRBJ1-1, with D unresolved. Germline loops: CDR1 SEHNR, CDR2 FQNEAQ (reference sequence). This CDR3 has 13 residues. Trimming removed 4 bases from V and 6 bases from J, with 12 bases in between. The CDR3 loop reads CASSSIPPAEAFF. The CDR3 DNA is TGTGCCAGCAGCTCGATACCTCCCGCTGAAGCTTTCTTT.

This chain uses TRBV6-1 with TRBJ2-1; D might be TRBD1 (5 bases). V was pared by 8 bases and J by 10 bases, with 15 bases between. This CDR3 has 12 residues. The V gene's germline CDR1 is MNHNS and CDR2 SASEGT. CDR3 sequence reads: CASRTDTYEQFF. The CDR3 DNA reads TGTGCCAGCCGGACGGACACCTACGAGCAGTTCTTC.

The rearrangement links TRBV4-1 to TRBJ2-5; TRBD1 agrees at 8 bases. The CDR3 is 13 residues long. Germline V CDR1 and CDR2: MGHRA, YSYEKL. The V segment lost 4 bases and the J segment 7 bases; nucleotides outside the gene matches: 5. The CDR3 nucleotides are TGCGCCAGCAGCCCGCCGGACAGGGCGACCCAGTACTTC. It translates to CASSPPDRATQYF.